This T cell receptor (beta chain) was observed in a study of T cells in women clearing cervical HPV infection. Whole-study findings and limits: CIN3+ cases had significantly higher TCR richness than controls; evenness did not differ.

Of note for this clone: Its target is unknown. The read ends 3 residues before the CDR3 terminus; that terminus is restored from the germline J gene.

The table came from immunoSEQ multiplex PCR; TCRdb's copy has only in-frame clones and leaves some out. Here the sample table reports 45,000 to 50,000 clones. The germline V gene encodes CDR1 LNHDA and CDR2 SQIVND (reference sequence). The CDR3 is 14 amino acids. The V and J ends lost 6 bases and 1 base respectively, with 11 bases between them. V and J are TRBV19 and TRBJ2-3; a possible D gene is TRBD2 (6 bases). Source material: blood buffy coat. This TCR came from a woman aged 18-70 years with a cervical HPV16 infection that either progressed to CIN3+ or cleared (not recorded which). The CDR3 region is CASSPGEGTDTQYF. The part of the CDR3 DNA that was read is TGTGCCAGTAGCCCCGGGGAGGGCACAGATACG.